A selection of T cell receptor beta chains follows, all from one sample in a study of shared clonotypes between healthy human individuals. Profiling relied on immunoSEQ multiplex PCR, and the TCRdb table lists in-frame clones only, not all of them. The table records more than 400,000 clones, over 70% of them present only once. Source material: PBMCs. Receptors were obtained from a woman aged 35 to 49 in good health. Some clones in this sample may be carry-over from other donors' samples. Each CDR3 is given with its conserved first and last residue. A D gene is named only where the DNA matches it firmly. Some rows have no size entry. The others give once, few or many, or a class for an expanded clone.

TRBJ2-1,NA,TRBV4-3,TRBD2,TGCGCCAGCAGCCAAGATTCGGGACTAGCGCACAATGAGCAGTTCTTC,CASSQDSGLAHNEQFF
TRBJ2-5,NA,TRBV28,NA,TGTGCCAGCAGTTTAAGGTGGTCCCGTGGGGAAGAGACCCAGTACTTC,CASSLRWSRGEETQYF
TRBJ2-5,NA,TRBV7-3,NA,TGTGCCAGCAGCACCCGGTACCAAGAGACCCAGTACTTC,CASSTRYQETQYF
TRBJ2-2,NA,TRBV7-7,TRBD2,TGTGCTAGCAGCCCGGCGGCGGGAGTAACCGGGGAGCTGTTTTTT,CASSPAAGVTGELFF
TRBJ1-2,NA,TRBV28,TRBD1,TGTGCCACCCAGGGGGGCTATGGCTACACCTTC,CATQGGYGYTF
TRBJ2-1,NA,TRBV9,TRBD2,TGTGCCAGCAGCCCACGGACTAGCGCCAACAATGAGCAGTTCTTC,CASSPRTSANNEQFF
TRBJ1-5,NA,TRBV28,NA,TGTGCCAGCAGGGCAGGTTATAGCAATCAGCCCCAGCATTTT,CASRAGYSNQPQHF
TRBJ1-2,once,TRBV7-3,NA,TGTGCCAGCAGCCCAGGGCCTAACTATGGCTACACCTTC,CASSPGPNYGYTF
TRBJ2-5,once,TRBV7-6,TRBD2,TGTGCCAGCAGCCCCGGTATAGCGGGAGGACAAGAGACCCAGTACTTC,CASSPGIAGGQETQYF
TRBJ2-2,NA,TRBV21-1,NA,TGTGCCAGCAGCATTTTCCCTAGCGGGCCGGGGAACACCGGGGAGCTGTTTTTT,CASSIFPSGPGNTGELFF
TRBJ2-2,NA,TRBV7-2,TRBD1,TGTGCCAGCAGCTACCGGACAGGCACCGGGGAGCTGTTTTTT,CASSYRTGTGELFF
TRBJ2-1,NA,TRBV2,NA,TGTGCCAGCAAGGAGTACTTGAGCTCCTACAATGAGCAGTTCTTC,CASKEYLSSYNEQFF
TRBJ1-4,NA,TRBV2,NA,TGTGCCAGCAGTGTCTTGGCAACTAATGAAAAACTGTTTTTT,CASSVLATNEKLFF
TRBJ2-3,NA,TRBV15,NA,TGTGCCACCAGCCAGAGGGGAGGCCTGGCAGATACGCAGTATTTT,CATSQRGGLADTQYF
TRBJ2-2,NA,TRBV18,NA,TGTGCCAGCTCACCACAGAGCTCGGCCGGGGAGCTGTTTTTT,CASSPQSSAGELFF
TRBJ2-7,NA,TRBV28,TRBD1,TGTGCCAGCAGCTCGACCGGGACAGGGGTCCCCTACGAGCAGTACTTC,CASSSTGTGVPYEQYF
TRBJ2-4,NA,TRBV5-1,NA,TGCGCCAGCAGCCTTGACGGTGAGGGCATTCAGTACTTC,CASSLDGEGIQYF
TRBJ2-7,NA,TRBV7-2,TRBD2,TGTGCCAGCAGCTTGGTACTAGCGGGAGGGCCATCTTACGAGCAGTACTTC,CASSLVLAGGPSYEQYF
TRBJ2-7,NA,TRBV5-1,NA,TGCGCCAGCAGCTTGACGGATCGTAGCAACGAGCAGTACTTC,CASSLTDRSNEQYF
TRBJ1-1,NA,TRBV28,TRBD1,TGTGCCATCGCAACAGGGGTGAACACTGAAGCTTTCTTT,CAIATGVNTEAFF
TRBJ2-1,NA,TRBV7-9,TRBD2,TGTGCCAGCAGCTTAGAAGGTGTACTAGCGGGAGTTTACAATGAGCAGTTCTTC,CASSLEGVLAGVYNEQFF
TRBJ1-2,NA,TRBV28,NA,TGTGCCAGCAGCCGACAGGCCGTGGGGGGTGTGGGCTACACCTTC,CASSRQAVGGVGYTF
TRBJ2-5,NA,TRBV11-1,NA,TGTGCCAGCAGCTCCGGGGCCCTGGGGGAGACCCAGTACTTC,CASSSGALGETQYF